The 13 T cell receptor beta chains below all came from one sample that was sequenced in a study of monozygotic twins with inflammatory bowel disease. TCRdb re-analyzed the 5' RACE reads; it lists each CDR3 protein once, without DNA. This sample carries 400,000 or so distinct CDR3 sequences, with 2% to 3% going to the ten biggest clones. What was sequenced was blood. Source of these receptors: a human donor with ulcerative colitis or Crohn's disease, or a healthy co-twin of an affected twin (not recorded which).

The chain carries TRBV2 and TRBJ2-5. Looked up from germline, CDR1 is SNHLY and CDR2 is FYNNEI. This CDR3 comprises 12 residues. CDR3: CASSQKSGTQYF.

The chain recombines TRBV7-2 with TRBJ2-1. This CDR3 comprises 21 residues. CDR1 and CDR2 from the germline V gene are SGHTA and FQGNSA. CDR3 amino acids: CASSLAISSWSGHSSYNEQFF.

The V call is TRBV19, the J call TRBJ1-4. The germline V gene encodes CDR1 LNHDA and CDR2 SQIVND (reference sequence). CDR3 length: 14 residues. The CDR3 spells CASREDRQAEKLFF.

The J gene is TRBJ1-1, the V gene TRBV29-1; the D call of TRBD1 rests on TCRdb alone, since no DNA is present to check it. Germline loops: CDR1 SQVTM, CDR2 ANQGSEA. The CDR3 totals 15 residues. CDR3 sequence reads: CSVEPPGSPNTEAFF.

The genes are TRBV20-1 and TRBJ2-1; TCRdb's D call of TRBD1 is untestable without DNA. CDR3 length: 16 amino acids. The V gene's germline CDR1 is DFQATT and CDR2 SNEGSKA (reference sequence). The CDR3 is CSARSTQGDSYNEQFF.

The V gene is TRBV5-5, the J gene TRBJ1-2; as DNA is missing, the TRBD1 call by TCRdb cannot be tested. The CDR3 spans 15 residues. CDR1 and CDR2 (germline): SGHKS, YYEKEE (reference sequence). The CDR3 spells CASSRGQGDRYGYTF.

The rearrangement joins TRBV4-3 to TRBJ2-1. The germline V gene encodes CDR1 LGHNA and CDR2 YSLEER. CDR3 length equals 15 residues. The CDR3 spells CASSRAPQPYNEQFF.

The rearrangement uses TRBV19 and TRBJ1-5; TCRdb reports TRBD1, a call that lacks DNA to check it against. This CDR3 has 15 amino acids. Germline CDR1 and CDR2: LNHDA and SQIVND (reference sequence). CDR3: CASTSGTGSNQPQHF.

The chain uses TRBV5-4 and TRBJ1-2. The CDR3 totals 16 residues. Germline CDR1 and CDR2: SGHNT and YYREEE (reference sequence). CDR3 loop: CASSLDRPLTSYGYTF.

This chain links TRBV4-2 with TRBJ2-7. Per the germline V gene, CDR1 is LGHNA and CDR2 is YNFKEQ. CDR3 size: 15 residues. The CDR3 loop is CASSQELGSPYEQYF.

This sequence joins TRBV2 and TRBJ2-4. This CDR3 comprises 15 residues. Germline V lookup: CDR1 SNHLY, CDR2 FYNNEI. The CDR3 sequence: CASGGEPTAKNIQYF.

CDR3 region: CSVRQGNQPQHF. This chain joins TRBV29-1 and TRBJ1-5; TCRdb names TRBD1, which stays unverified in the absence of DNA. CDR1 SQVTM and CDR2 ANQGSEA come from the germline V gene. There are 12 residues in the CDR3.

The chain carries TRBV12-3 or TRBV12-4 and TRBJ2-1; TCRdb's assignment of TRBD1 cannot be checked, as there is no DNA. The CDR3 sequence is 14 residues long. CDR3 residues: CASLPRVSLNEQFF.